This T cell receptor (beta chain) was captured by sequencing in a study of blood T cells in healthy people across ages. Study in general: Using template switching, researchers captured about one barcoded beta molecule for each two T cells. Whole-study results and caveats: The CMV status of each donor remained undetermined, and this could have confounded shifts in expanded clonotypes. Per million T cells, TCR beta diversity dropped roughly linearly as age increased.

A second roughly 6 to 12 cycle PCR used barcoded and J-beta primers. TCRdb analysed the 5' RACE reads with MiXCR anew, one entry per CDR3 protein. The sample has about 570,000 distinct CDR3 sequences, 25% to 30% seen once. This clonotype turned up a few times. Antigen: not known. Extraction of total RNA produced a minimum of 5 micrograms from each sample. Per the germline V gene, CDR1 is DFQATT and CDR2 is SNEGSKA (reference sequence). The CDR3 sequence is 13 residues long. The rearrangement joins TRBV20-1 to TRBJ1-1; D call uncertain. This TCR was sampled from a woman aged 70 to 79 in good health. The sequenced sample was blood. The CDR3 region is CRALGSYNTEAFF. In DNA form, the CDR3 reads TGCAGGGCACTGGGATCGTACAACACTGAAGCTTTCTTT.